Listed below are T cell receptor beta chains from one sample, sequenced in a study of shared clonotypes between healthy human individuals. TCRdb's table, derived via immunoSEQ multiplex PCR, lists solely in-frame clones and lacks some. The sample lists some 2,000,000 clones, nearly 97% seen once, with 0.1% to 0.15% in the top ten. The sequenced sample was naive CD4+ T cells sorted from blood. Receptors originate from a man between 18 and 35 years old in good health. Both conserved end residues are part of each CDR3. The D gene is left open where the match is weak. Clone sizes are given selectively: once, few, many, or a class where the clone is expanded.

j_call	clone_size	v_call	d_call	cdr3_nt	cdr3_aa
TRBJ2-1	-	TRBV19	TRBD1	TGTGCCTCCCATTCCGGGACAGGGGTGAATGAGCAGTTCTTC	CASHSGTGVNEQFF
TRBJ2-5	-	TRBV27	-	TGTGCCAGCAGCCGAGTTGCCCTTAAGAGAGAGACCCAGTACTTC	CASSRVALKRETQYF
TRBJ2-6	-	TRBV5-1	-	TGCGCCAGCAGCTCTGAGGGTTTTTCCTCTGGGGCCAACGTCCTGACTTTC	CASSSEGFSSGANVLTF
TRBJ1-2	-	TRBV6-5	-	TGTGCCAGCAGTCAAACCAGGGATGGCTACACCTTC	CASSQTRDGYTF
TRBJ2-7	-	TRBV5-4	TRBD1	TGTGCCAGCAGCTTGGAACCGCAGGGACAGGGACCCTCCTACGAGCAGTACTTC	CASSLEPQGQGPSYEQYF
TRBJ1-2	-	TRBV6-6	-	TGTGCCAGCAGTTACGATAACTATGGCTACACCTTC	CASSYDNYGYTF
TRBJ2-7	-	TRBV30	-	TGTGCCTGGAGTTTCGACGGTGACGAGCAGTACTTC	CAWSFDGDEQYF
TRBJ1-5	-	TRBV2	-	TGTGCCAGCAGCGTGGACAGATACAATCAGCCCCAGCATTTT	CASSVDRYNQPQHF
TRBJ1-2	few	TRBV29-1	-	TGCAGCGTTGAGAGGGGACAAGCCTATGGCTACACCTTC	CSVERGQAYGYTF
TRBJ1-6	-	TRBV23-1	TRBD1	TGCGCCAGCAGTCACCAGGGGGCGGGTAATTCACCCCTCCACTTT	CASSHQGAGNSPLHF
TRBJ2-5	-	TRBV6-1	-	TGTGCCAGCGGTACGAACAGCCAAGAGACCCAGTACTTC	CASGTNSQETQYF
TRBJ2-1	-	TRBV14	-	TGTGCCAGCAGCCAAGATCAGCCGGGGAGGTCCCGGGGAAGCAATGAGCAGTTCTTC	CASSQDQPGRSRGSNEQFF
TRBJ2-3	-	TRBV19	TRBD2	TGTGCCAGTAAATCTAGCGGGGGCACAGATACGCAGTATTTT	CASKSSGGTDTQYF
TRBJ2-5	-	TRBV10-3	TRBD2	TGTGCCATCAGCCTCCGAGGACTAGCGGGGAGCCAAGAGACCCAGTACTTC	CAISLRGLAGSQETQYF
TRBJ1-1	-	TRBV5-1	TRBD1	TGCGCCAGCAGCCAACCTAGGGGGCGAATAACTGAAGCTTTCTTT	CASSQPRGRITEAFF
TRBJ1-6	-	TRBV6-1	TRBD1	TGTGCCAGCAGTGTCACTGTACAGGGGAGCTCCTATAATTCACCCCTCCACTTT	CASSVTVQGSSYNSPLHF
TRBJ2-7	-	TRBV6-5	-	TGTGCCAGCAGTTATCGGGCGGGTCGGGTGGAGCAGTACTTC	CASSYRAGRVEQYF
TRBJ2-2	once	TRBV28	-	TGTGCCAGCAAGGGGCCCGGGGAGCTGTTTTTT	CASKGPGELFF
TRBJ1-1	-	TRBV27	TRBD1	TGTGCCAGCAGTAGGACAGGGAACACTGAAGCTTTCTTT	CASSRTGNTEAFF
TRBJ2-5	-	TRBV5-1	-	TGCGCCAGCAGCTTCCTCGGGGAGACCCAGTACTTC	CASSFLGETQYF
TRBJ1-6	-	TRBV5-1	-	TGCGCCAGCAGCTTGGACAGGGTGTATTCACCCCTCCACTTT	CASSLDRVYSPLHF
TRBJ2-7	once	TRBV10-3	TRBD2	TGTGCCATCAGTGACATTACTAGCGGGAGTTACGAGCAGTACTTC	CAISDITSGSYEQYF
TRBJ2-7	-	TRBV28	TRBD1	TGTGCCAGCAGTATAGTCAGGGGGCGCGGATACGAGCAGTACTTC	CASSIVRGRGYEQYF
TRBJ2-7	-	TRBV11-2	-	TGTGCCAGCAGCTTAGGGGTAGTAAAATCCTACGAGCAGTACTTC	CASSLGVVKSYEQYF
TRBJ2-5	-	TRBV9	-	TGTGCCAGCAGCGTGGGGGTAGGCCAAGAGACCCAGTACTTC	CASSVGVGQETQYF
TRBJ2-2	-	TRBV10-2	-	TGCGCCAGCAGTCTGAGGAGACGCTCGAACACCGGGGAGCTGTTTTTT	CASSLRRRSNTGELFF
TRBJ1-1	-	TRBV27	-	TGTGCCAGCAGTTTTAACGTAGGAGCCACTGAAGCTTTCTTT	CASSFNVGATEAFF
TRBJ1-6	once	TRBV18	TRBD1	TGTGCCAGCTCACCTGCGGGACAGGGAAATAATTCACCCCTCCACTTT	CASSPAGQGNNSPLHF
TRBJ1-2	-	TRBV4-2	-	TGTGCCAGCAGCCAAGGGCAAGGACCCTCAGATGGCTACACCTTC	CASSQGQGPSDGYTF
TRBJ2-7	-	TRBV5-5	TRBD1	TGTGCCAGCAGCCCGGGACAGGGGAACGAGCAGTACTTC	CASSPGQGNEQYF
TRBJ1-6	once	TRBV5-4	-	TGTGCCAGCAGCCAGGTTGAGTGGCCAAATAATTCACCCCTCCACTTT	CASSQVEWPNNSPLHF
TRBJ1-5	once	TRBV4-2	-	TGTGCCAGCAGCCACGTTCGGGACGGAGGCAATCAGCCCCAGCATTTT	CASSHVRDGGNQPQHF
TRBJ1-1	-	TRBV2	TRBD1	TGTGCCAGCAGTATTCCAACAGGGGAGGTCATAGCTTTCTTT	CASSIPTGEVIAFF
TRBJ1-6	-	TRBV28	-	TGTGCCGGCCTGGGAGCGGGTTCACCCCTCCACTTT	CAGLGAGSPLHF
TRBJ1-1	-	TRBV5-6	-	TGTGCCAGCAGCTTGATAGTGAACACTGAAGCTTTCTTT	CASSLIVNTEAFF
TRBJ1-4	once	TRBV25-1	-	TGTGCCAGCAGTGAGGCGGGCAGGGCTGCAACTAATGAAAAACTGTTTTTT	CASSEAGRAATNEKLFF
TRBJ2-7	-	TRBV18	-	TGTGCCAGCTCACCTCTTAACAGGGACATCTACGAGCAGTACTTC	CASSPLNRDIYEQYF
TRBJ2-2	-	TRBV10-3	-	TGTGCCATACCTCTTGGGTCCAACACCGGGGAGCTGTTTTTT	CAIPLGSNTGELFF
TRBJ2-5	-	TRBV7-9	-	TGTGCCAGCAGCCAAATCCCGGGAAGCGGGACCCAGTACTTC	CASSQIPGSGTQYF
TRBJ2-2	-	TRBV28	TRBD1	TGTGCCAGCTGGGGACAGGGGGTTTCCGGGGAGCTGTTTTTT	CASWGQGVSGELFF
TRBJ2-7	-	TRBV7-9	-	TGTGCCAGCAGTCACGGGACGCCCCCGTCCGAGCAGTACTTC	CASSHGTPPSEQYF
TRBJ1-5	-	TRBV6-5	TRBD1	TGTGCCAGCAGTAGGGACAGGGGAAATCAGCCCCAGCATTTT	CASSRDRGNQPQHF
TRBJ1-5	-	TRBV5-1	-	TGCGCCAGCAGCTCCTACCCTGAACCGAGCAATCAGCCCCAGCATTTT	CASSSYPEPSNQPQHF
TRBJ2-7	-	TRBV6-5	TRBD2	TGTGCCTCCAGGGGCCTAGCGGGGGCCGGTTACGAGCAGTACTTC	CASRGLAGAGYEQYF
TRBJ1-1	-	TRBV30	-	TGTGCCTGGAGGACTCAGAACACTGAAGCTTTCTTT	CAWRTQNTEAFF
TRBJ2-6	once	TRBV19	TRBD1	TGTGCCAGTAGTCCCGACAGGGTCGGGGCCAACGTCCTGACTTTC	CASSPDRVGANVLTF
TRBJ2-2	-	TRBV2	-	TGTGCCAGCAGTGAGGAACGGGGCGGGGAGCTGTTTTTT	CASSEERGGELFF
TRBJ2-7	-	TRBV4-2	TRBD1	TGTGCCAGCAGCCCCCGGACAGGGGGCGATTACGAGCAGTACTTC	CASSPRTGGDYEQYF
TRBJ2-2	-	TRBV6-1	-	TGTGCCAGCCTCCTTTCCTACACCGGGGAGCTGTTTTTT	CASLLSYTGELFF
TRBJ2-1	-	TRBV19	-	TGTGCCAGTAGGGCCTACGCCACCTACAATGAGCAGTTCTTC	CASRAYATYNEQFF
TRBJ2-3	-	TRBV6-4	TRBD2	TGTGCCAGCAGCGCTACTAGCGGGAGAGGAGATACGCAGTATTTT	CASSATSGRGDTQYF
TRBJ2-5	-	TRBV10-3	TRBD2	TGTGCCATCAGGCCCGGGGTAGCGGGGGGAGAGACCCAGTACTTC	CAIRPGVAGGETQYF